A single sample is the source of the 27 T cell receptor beta chains below, sequenced in a study of monozygotic twins with inflammatory bowel disease. TCRdb reanalyzed the 5' RACE reads and collapses them to one entry per CDR3 protein, without DNA. Its table records under 200,000 distinct CDR3 sequences. The sample taken for sequencing was blood. Receptor source: a human donor with ulcerative colitis or Crohn's disease, or a healthy co-twin of an affected twin (not recorded which).

The chain employs TRBV11-3 and TRBJ2-1; TCRdb lists TRBD2, though no DNA is available to test this call. CDR1 is SGHNT and CDR2 is YENEEA in the germline V gene. The CDR3 is 22 amino acids. CDR3 sequence: CASSLGGQGSTGTSGRNNEQFF.

The chain couples TRBV7-8 to TRBJ2-7; TCRdb selects TRBD2, and the lack of DNA leaves this call unchecked. This CDR3 is 15 amino acids long. The germline V gene has CDR1 SGHVS and CDR2 FQNEAQ. The CDR3 loop is CASSLGAGGSYEQYF. The full variable domain, with the rest looked up from reference TRBV7-8 and TRBJ2-7, is GAGVSQSPRYKVAKRGQDVALRCDPISGHVSLFWYQQALGQGPEFLTYFQNEAQLDKSGLPSDRFFAERPEGSVSTLKIQRTQQEDSAVYLCASSLGAGGSYEQYFGPGTRLTVT.

This CDR3 reads CASSRLAGDTDTQYF. The chain carries TRBV11-2 and TRBJ2-3; no DNA is available, so the TRBD2 call from TCRdb remains unchecked. Germline V gene data show CDR1 as SGHAT and CDR2 as FQNNGV. The CDR3 totals 15 residues.

V is TRBV6-2 or TRBV6-3 and J is TRBJ2-3. The CDR3 extends over 13 amino acids. Per the germline V gene, CDR1 is MNHEY and CDR2 is SVGEGT. CDR3: CASSHGPTDTQYF.

V and J are TRBV6-2 or TRBV6-3 and TRBJ2-5; TCRdb designates TRBD1, a call that cannot be tested without DNA. Germline V CDR1 and CDR2: MNHEY, SVGEGT. The CDR3 is made up of 16 amino acids. CDR3 residues: CASTTSDRGQRETQYF.

This chain connects TRBV5-1 to TRBJ2-3; TCRdb reports TRBD1, a call that lacks DNA to check it against. This CDR3 is built from 17 residues. Germline V CDR1 and CDR2: SGHRS, YFSETQ. CDR3 sequence: CASSNWLGADRTDTQYF.

This clonotype counts as large (0.1 to 1%) by frequency. CDR3 region: CASSSSTGSWELFF. The chain joins TRBV12-3 or TRBV12-4 to TRBJ2-2; absent DNA, TCRdb's TRBD1 call cannot be checked. CDR3 length: 14 amino acids.

This chain links TRBV19 with TRBJ2-1; absent DNA, TCRdb's TRBD2 call cannot be checked. Per the germline V gene, CDR1 is LNHDA and CDR2 is SQIVND (reference sequence). The CDR3 is made up of 19 amino acids. The CDR3 spells CASSTHYGTSGREYNEQFF. Using reference TRBV19 and TRBJ2-1 for the parts outside the CDR3, the full variable domain is DGGITQSPKYLFRKEGQNVTLSCEQNLNHDAMYWYRQDPGQGLRLIYYSQIVNDFQKGDIAEGYSVSREKKESFPLTVTSAQKNPTAFYLCASSTHYGTSGREYNEQFFGPGTRLTVL.

The chain couples TRBV30 to TRBJ2-1; TCRdb outputs TRBD2, but without DNA this stays unchecked. Germline loops: CDR1 GTSNPN, CDR2 SVGIG (reference sequence). The CDR3 sequence is 17 residues long. CDR3 loop: CAWRDLMLAGGLNEQFF.

The chain couples TRBV5-4 to TRBJ2-6; without DNA, the TCRdb call of TRBD1 cannot be checked. The germline CDR1 and CDR2 sequences are SGHNT and YYREEE (reference sequence). The CDR3 runs 17 residues. The CDR3 loop reads CASSSGTPSSGANVLTF.

V is TRBV28 and J is TRBJ2-7. Germline V lookup: CDR1 MDHEN, CDR2 SYDVKM. This CDR3 comprises 13 residues. This CDR3 reads CASSPTVIYEQYF.

V usage is TRBV11-1 and J usage is TRBJ2-2. This CDR3 has 16 amino acids. Germline V lookup: CDR1 SGHAT, CDR2 FQDESV (reference sequence). The CDR3 sequence: CASSTSGSANTGELFF.

CDR3: CASSLGTLNEQFF. The V call is TRBV7-9, the J call TRBJ2-1. From germline, CDR1 is SEHNR and CDR2 FQNEAQ (reference sequence). There are 13 residues in the CDR3.

The chain employs TRBV6-2 or TRBV6-3 and TRBJ2-1. Germline V gene sequence: CDR1 MNHEY, CDR2 SVGEGT. There are 14 residues in the CDR3. The CDR3 loop reads CASSYKGWGNEQFF.

CDR3 residues: CASSPDLGLADQETQYF. V usage is TRBV19 and J usage is TRBJ2-5; checking the TCRdb D call of TRBD2 is not possible without DNA. This CDR3 has 17 residues. Per the germline V gene, CDR1 is LNHDA and CDR2 is SQIVND (reference sequence). The full variable domain, in which reference TRBV19 and TRBJ2-5 provide the parts outside the CDR3, is DGGITQSPKYLFRKEGQNVTLSCEQNLNHDAMYWYRQDPGQGLRLIYYSQIVNDFQKGDIAEGYSVSREKKESFPLTVTSAQKNPTAFYLCASSPDLGLADQETQYFGPGTRLLVL.

The CDR3 loop reads CASEQGGTSGYTF. This chain uses TRBV19 with TRBJ1-2; the TRBD1 assignment by TCRdb is unverifiable without DNA. CDR1 is LNHDA and CDR2 is SQIVND in the germline V gene (reference sequence). The CDR3 is 13 amino acids.

The V gene is TRBV24-1, the J gene TRBJ2-1. This CDR3 has 18 residues. Germline CDR1 is KGHDR and CDR2 is SFDVKD. The CDR3 reads CATSDLNKLGATYNEQFF.

The chain is built from TRBV5-1 and TRBJ1-5; the D call from TCRdb, TRBD1, cannot be confirmed without DNA. Germline V gene data show CDR1 as SGHRS and CDR2 as YFSETQ. This CDR3 comprises 14 residues. This CDR3 reads CASSLGGGEQPQHF. Complete variable domain (other parts from reference TRBV5-1 and TRBJ1-5): KAGVTQTPRYLIKTRGQQVTLSCSPISGHRSVSWYQQTPGQGLQFLFEYFSETQRNKGNFPGRFSGRQFSNSRSEMNVSTLELGDSALYLCASSLGGGEQPQHFGDGTRLSIL.

The chain couples TRBV28 to TRBJ2-1; TCRdb selects TRBD2, and the lack of DNA leaves this call unchecked. Germline CDR1 is MDHEN and CDR2 is SYDVKM. CDR3 length: 13 residues. This CDR3 reads CASSPRLEGEQFF.

This rearrangement joins TRBV6-5 to TRBJ1-1; TCRdb gives TRBD1 as the D gene, but with no DNA this cannot be confirmed. CDR3 length: 14 amino acids. CDR1 and CDR2 from the germline V gene are MNHEY and SVGAGI. This chain's CDR3 is CASSFRDRRGEAFF.

The chain is built from TRBV14 and TRBJ1-1; the D gene TCRdb calls, TRBD1, cannot be checked with no DNA. Germline V lookup: CDR1 SGHDN, CDR2 FVKESK. The CDR3 runs 18 residues. CDR3 loop: CASSRGTGISPMNTEAFF.

The gene calls are TRBV28 and TRBJ2-1. The CDR3 has 15 amino acids. CDR1 and CDR2 (germline): MDHEN, SYDVKM. CDR3 in amino acids: CASSFIRGPYNEQFF.

This rearrangement joins TRBV9 to TRBJ2-1; without DNA, the TCRdb call of TRBD2 cannot be checked. Germline V gene lookup returns CDR1 SGDLS and CDR2 YYNGEE. The CDR3 runs to 20 residues. The CDR3: CASSVAGYPGLAGAHNEQFF.

V is TRBV27 and J is TRBJ2-3. The CDR3 extends over 11 amino acids. Germline CDR1 MNHEY, CDR2 SMNVEV (reference sequence). Here the CDR3 reads CASSLEYTQYF.

This chain uses TRBV3-1 with TRBJ2-4. The CDR3 totals 15 residues. Germline loops: CDR1 LGHDT, CDR2 YNNKEL (reference sequence). CDR3 residues: CASSLDRLEKNIQYF.

This chain joins TRBV7-2 and TRBJ1-6; TCRdb's assignment of TRBD1 cannot be checked, as there is no DNA. Per the germline V gene, CDR1 is SGHTA and CDR2 is FQGNSA. The CDR3 spans 18 residues. The CDR3 spells CASSYAVAVVGYNSPLHF. The full variable domain, in which reference TRBV7-2 and TRBJ1-6 provide the parts outside the CDR3, is GAGVSQSPSNKVTEKGKDVELRCDPISGHTALYWYRQSLGQGLEFLIYFQGNSAPDKSGLPSDRFSAERTGGSVSTLTIQRTQQEDSAVYLCASSYAVAVVGYNSPLHFGNGTRLTVT.

The CDR3 reads CASSLVGLAESTDTQYF. This sequence joins TRBV28 and TRBJ2-3; TCRdb calls TRBD2, which cannot be checked without DNA. CDR1 is MDHEN and CDR2 is SYDVKM in the germline V gene. The CDR3 covers 17 residues.